These 29 T cell receptor beta chains share one sample of origin, sequenced in a study of T cells after yellow fever vaccination. TCRdb recomputed calls from the 5' RACE reads with MiXCR, one row per CDR3 protein. The top ten clones hold 37% of a sample with about 68,000 distinct CDR3 sequences, more than 6.5% of them seen once. Sequences were derived from CD8+ T cells sorted from PBMCs, sampled approximately 47 days after the first yellow fever vaccination. These receptor sequences come from a man younger than 35 who received the YFV17D yellow fever vaccine.

This clonotype appeared many times. CDR3 sequence (DNA): TGTGCCAGCAGTTATCAGGCTCGGTCCGGGCAGTACTTC. It encodes CASSYQARSGQYF. V is TRBV12-3 or TRBV12-4 and J is TRBJ2-7; no clear D gene. CDR3 length: 13 residues. Deletions cut 4 bases from V and 9 bases from J, with 16 bases between.

This clonotype was picked up many times. The chain combines TRBV29-1 with TRBJ2-7; D remains ambiguous. There are 13 residues in the CDR3. CDR1 is SQVTM and CDR2 is ANQGSEA in the germline V gene. Trimming took 4 bases from V and 0 from J, leaving 10 bases between them. DNA of the CDR3: TGCAGCGTTGTCCTGGCAGGCTCCTACGAGCAGTACGTC. It yields the protein CSVVLAGSYEQYV.

Many counts were recorded for this clonotype. The V and J genes are TRBV11-2 and TRBJ1-1; D not certain. The CDR3 totals 11 residues. With 2 bases removed from V and 2 bases from J, the gap between germline ends came to 0 bases. Germline lookup yields CDR1 SGHAT and CDR2 FQNNGV. CDR3 amino acids: CASSLNTEAFF. The CDR3, as DNA: TGTGCCAGCAGCTTAAACACTGAAGCTTTCTTT.

This clonotype was seen at least ten times. V is TRBV5-5 and J is TRBJ2-1, with D tentatively TRBD1 (6 bases). The germline V and J ends were trimmed by 4 bases and 4 bases, with 21 bases remaining between them. CDR1 is SGHKS, CDR2 YYEKEE, per germline (reference sequence). The CDR3 contains 17 residues. The CDR3 sequence is CASSARDISREYNEQFF. DNA for the CDR3: TGTGCCAGCAGCGCTAGGGACATTAGCAGAGAGTACAATGAGCAGTTCTTC.

This clonotype was counted many times. This chain joins TRBV12-3 or TRBV12-4 and TRBJ2-2; D remains ambiguous. Trimming pared 3 bases from V and 6 bases from J, leaving 5 bases between. The CDR3 has 12 amino acids. CDR3 nucleotide sequence: TGTGCCAGCAGTTTCGTTTCCGGGGAGCTGTTTTTT. Amino acid sequence: CASSFVSGELFF.

This clonotype was seen only a few times. This chain uses TRBV12-3 or TRBV12-4 with TRBJ1-1; a possible D gene is TRBD1 (6 bases). Between the trimmed V and J ends, which lost 5 bases and 12 bases, there was a span of 16 bases. The CDR3 contains 12 residues. CDR3 in amino acids: CASSTGLGNSFF. CDR3 coding DNA: TGTGCCAGCAGTACAGGGCTCGGAAATTCTTTCTTT.

Many counts were recorded for this clonotype. The chain uses TRBV5-1 and TRBJ2-3; the D is unclear. V lost 4 bases, J lost 1 base, and 4 bases lay in between. The CDR3 has 12 amino acids. Germline V gene sequence: CDR1 SGHRS, CDR2 YFSETQ. The CDR3 bases are TGCGCCAGCAGCGAGGGCACAGATACGCAGTATTTT. Translating gives CASSEGTDTQYF.

As for this clonotype: The CDR3 does not end in the conserved phenylalanine or tryptophan, so this is likely a read error. It is unclear where the CDR3 begins or ends on the DNA, so no DNA is shown, and the CDR3 is as TCRdb lists it. The CDR3 loop reads CATSDTGTGDPCI. V is TRBV24-1 and J is TRBJ1-6; TRBD1, as called in the table, went unchecked against the DNA. Germline V lookup: CDR1 KGHDR, CDR2 SFDVKD. The CDR3 totals 13 residues, both ends included.

V is TRBV23-1 and J is TRBJ2-3; perhaps TRBD1 as D (6 bases). TRBV23-1 is classed as an ORF, of uncertain function. CDR3 length: 13 amino acids. Trimming left V 11 bases short and J 4 bases short, with 16 bases between. The CDR3 coding sequence is TGCGCCTCCAGGCAGCACAGGGCAGATACGCAGTATTTT. This encodes CASRQHRADTQYF.

This clonotype was seen many times. The chain combines TRBV4-1 with TRBJ2-3; 11 positions agree with TRBD2. The CDR3 loop spans 18 amino acids. V lost 2 bases to trimming and J lost 2 bases; unmatched junction nucleotides: 9. In germline, CDR1 is MGHRA, CDR2 YSYEKL. The CDR3, as DNA: TGCGCCAGCAGCCAATCAAATAGCGGGGGGGCCCTCACAGATACGCAGTATTTT. It codes for CASSQSNSGGALTDTQYF.

There are a few counts of this clonotype. V and J are TRBV5-6 and TRBJ2-6; D not certain. This CDR3 has 16 residues. Germline assignment: CDR1 SGHDT and CDR2 YYEEEE. Trimming shortened V by 10 bases and J by 3 bases, and 20 bases separated the two germline ends. The CDR3 DNA sequence: TGTGCCTCAACATATGGAGTCTGGATTGGGGCCAACGTCCTGACTTTC. As protein: CASTYGVWIGANVLTF.

The chain links TRBV20-1 to TRBJ2-1; the D gene is possibly TRBD2 (6 bases). V lost 4 bases to trimming and J lost 0 bases, with 13 bases between them. Germline lookup yields CDR1 DFQATT and CDR2 SNEGSKA (reference sequence). The CDR3 is made up of 15 amino acids. CDR3 residues: CSAKWDGSSYNEQFF. The CDR3 nucleotides read TGCAGTGCTAAGTGGGACGGGAGCTCCTACAATGAGCAGTTCTTC.

The rearrangement joins TRBV7-6 to TRBJ2-6; 10 bases align to TRBD1. The germline V gene encodes CDR1 SGHVS and CDR2 FNYEAQ. J gave up 0 bases and V 6 bases, and 8 bases lay outside the gene matches. The CDR3 runs 18 residues. CDR3 loop: CASSLATGGSSGANVLTF. CDR3 bases: TGTGCCAGCAGTCTCGCGACAGGGGGCTCCTCTGGGGCCAACGTCCTGACTTTC. The full variable domain, with the rest looked up from reference TRBV7-6 and TRBJ2-6, is GAGVSQSPRYKVTKRGQDVALRCDPISGHVSLYWYRQALGQGPEFLTYFNYEAQQDKSGLPNDRFSAERPEGSISTLTIQRTEQRDSAMYRCASSLATGGSSGANVLTFGAGSRLTVL.

This clonotype has a count of ten or more. The chain links TRBV20-1 to TRBJ2-1, with 12 bases that match TRBD2. The germline gives CDR1 DFQATT, CDR2 SNEGSKA (reference sequence). The trim removed 3 bases at V and 8 bases at J, leaving 8 bases unmatched. The CDR3 is 15 residues long. This chain's CDR3 is CSARSSGGAFYEQFF. Written as DNA, the CDR3 is TGCAGTGCTAGGTCTAGCGGGGGGGCCTTCTATGAGCAGTTCTTC.

This clonotype showed up many times. One end of the junction fails to match germline, which may point to a read error. This chain joins TRBV20-1 and TRBJ2-7; D remains unclear. CDR1 DFQATT and CDR2 SNEGSKA come from the germline V gene (reference sequence). The CDR3 extends over 13 amino acids. In DNA, the CDR3 is TGTCTCCCCCCCCGGGCTCCGCCTGGGGAGCAGTACTTC. Translation: CLPPRAPPGEQYF.

Points on this clonotype: Being one base from a much bigger clone, this may be a read error. The rearrangement uses TRBV5-1 and TRBJ2-1, with D possibly TRBD1 on 6 matching bases. The germline V and J ends were trimmed by 4 bases and 6 bases, with 17 bases remaining between them. The CDR3 is 15 residues long. The germline V gene encodes CDR1 SGHRS and CDR2 YFSETQ. The CDR3 protein is CASSTIRQATNEQFF. CDR3 bases: TGCGCCAGCAGCACCATCCGACAGGCAACCAATGAGCAGTTCTTC.

This clonotype was recorded at least ten times. V usage is TRBV12-3 or TRBV12-4 and J usage is TRBJ1-1; no clear D gene. This CDR3 has 13 residues. Trimming took 5 bases from V and 4 from J, leaving 11 bases between them. The CDR3 protein is CASSRGLSTEAFF. The CDR3 DNA reads as TGTGCCAGCAGTCGGGGTTTGAGCACTGAAGCTTTCTTT.

This clonotype was seen at least ten times. The chain is built from TRBV4-1 and TRBJ2-2; 7 bases fit TRBD1. The ends lost 3 bases at V and 7 bases at J; junction bases unmatched: 2. Looked up from germline, CDR1 is MGHRA and CDR2 is YSYEKL. CDR3 length equals 13 residues. In DNA, the CDR3 is TGCGCCAGCAGCCAGCCAGGGGGCGGGGAGCTGTTTTTT. Its protein is CASSQPGGGELFF.

This clonotype was picked up a small number of times. This chain uses TRBV6-1 with TRBJ2-2; D not resolved. Germline-derived CDR1 and CDR2 are MNHNS and SASEGT. The CDR3 length is 14 residues. V was clipped by 11 bases and J by 4 bases, with 17 bases between them. CDR3 DNA sequence: TGTGCCTGCCACCGAGGCTCCGGCACCGGGGAGCTGTTTTTT. Its translation: CACHRGSGTGELFF.

This clonotype was counted ten times or more. J is TRBJ2-7 and V is TRBV7-6; a weak D match, TRBD2 (7 bases). The germline V and J ends were trimmed by 1 base and 7 bases, with 14 bases remaining between them. Germline V gene data show CDR1 as SGHVS and CDR2 as FNYEAQ. This CDR3 is 14 amino acids long. CDR3 loop: CASSLGGGGQEQYV. As DNA, the CDR3 is TGTGCCAGCAGCTTAGGGGGGGGAGGACAGGAGCAGTACGTC.

This clonotype has at least ten counts. The rearrangement joins TRBV29-1 to TRBJ2-1; D is possibly TRBD2 (5 bases). CDR1 and CDR2 (germline): SQVTM, ANQGSEA. This CDR3 is 12 amino acids long. The V gene lost 5 bases and the J gene lost 7 bases, with 12 bases spanning the gap. Here the CDR3 DNA reads TGCAGCGTTCAGCGGCGGACGAATGAGCAGTTCTTC. Translating gives CSVQRRTNEQFF.

This clonotype has ten or more counts. The genes are TRBV29-1 and TRBJ2-1; 7 nucleotides agree with TRBD2. Germline V gene sequence: CDR1 SQVTM, CDR2 ANQGSEA. This CDR3 is built from 13 residues. CDR3 nucleotide sequence: TGCACCGGGGTTGGGGGGGGTAAGAATGAGCAGTTCTTC. Translated, it gives CTGVGGGKNEQFF.

The genes are TRBV4-1 and TRBJ1-1; D is undetermined. Germline assignment: CDR1 MGHRA and CDR2 YSYEKL. V was trimmed by 1 base and J by 1 base, leaving 19 bases between them. This CDR3 is 18 amino acids long. CDR3 residues: CASSQAVLNVGGNTEAFF. DNA for the CDR3: TGCGCCAGCAGCCAAGCGGTCCTCAACGTGGGTGGGAACACTGAAGCTTTCTTT.

This clonotype was counted many times. This chain links TRBV7-2 with TRBJ1-4; 10 bases match TRBD1. The CDR3 contains 15 residues. Germline lookup yields CDR1 SGHTA and CDR2 FQGNSA. V lost 0 bases to trimming and J lost 10 bases; unmatched junction nucleotides: 5. This chain's CDR3 is CASSLAGTGVGKLFF. The CDR3 DNA is TGTGCCAGCAGCTTAGCGGGGACAGGGGTTGGAAAACTGTTTTTT. Full variable domain (missing parts from reference TRBV7-2 and TRBJ1-4): GAGVSQSPSNKVTEKGKDVELRCDPISGHTALYWYRQSLGQGLEFLIYFQGNSAPDKSGLPSDRFSAERTGGSVSTLTIQRTQQEDSAVYLCASSLAGTGVGKLFFGSGTQLSVL.

This clonotype showed up many times. The CDR3: CASSFRFSNTGELFF. The CDR3 DNA follows: TGCGCCAGCAGCTTTCGTTTTTCGAACACCGGGGAGCTGTTTTTT. The chain recombines TRBV5-1 with TRBJ2-2; no clear D gene. V was shortened by 2 bases and J by 0 bases, with 8 bases between the two germline ends. This CDR3 has 15 residues. Germline-derived CDR1 and CDR2 are SGHRS and YFSETQ. The whole variable domain, remainder taken from reference TRBV5-1 and TRBJ2-2, is KAGVTQTPRYLIKTRGQQVTLSCSPISGHRSVSWYQQTPGQGLQFLFEYFSETQRNKGNFPGRFSGRQFSNSRSEMNVSTLELGDSALYLCASSFRFSNTGELFFGEGSRLTVL.

This clonotype was seen ten or more times. The J gene is TRBJ2-2, the V gene TRBV28; D is ambiguous. Trimming cost V 5 bases and J 5 bases, with 9 bases left between them. CDR1 and CDR2 from the germline V gene are MDHEN and SYDVKM. This CDR3 is 13 amino acids long. CDR3 coding DNA: TGTGCCAGCAGTGGTCCTCGTACCGGGGAGCTGTTTTTT. Residues: CASSGPRTGELFF.

This clonotype was observed many times. The chain links TRBV4-1 to TRBJ2-7; 8 bases match TRBD1. Germline V gene lookup returns CDR1 MGHRA and CDR2 YSYEKL. Trimming removed 0 bases from V and 8 bases from J; junction bases left unmatched: 9. The CDR3 totals 15 residues. CDR3 protein: CASSQDLGQATKQYF. The DNA for the CDR3 is TGCGCCAGCAGCCAAGATTTGGGACAGGCTACGAAGCAGTACTTC.

Ten or more counts support this clonotype. This rearrangement joins TRBV7-3 to TRBJ2-1; the D gene could be TRBD1 or TRBD2 (6 bases each). The length of the CDR3 is 16 residues. In germline, CDR1 is SGHTA, CDR2 FQGTGA. Trimming removed 5 bases from V and 2 bases from J, with 16 bases in between. CDR3 coding DNA: TGTGCCAGCAGCCCGAATTCGGGGGCCCCCTACAATGAGCAGTTCTTC. Its protein is CASSPNSGAPYNEQFF.

The genes are TRBV7-9 and TRBJ2-5; 8 positions agree with TRBD2. The junction had 9 bases not matched to a gene; V was cut back by 6 bases and J by 3 bases. The CDR3 length is 15 residues. Germline V CDR1 and CDR2: SEHNR, FQNEAQ (reference sequence). Written as DNA, the CDR3 is TGTGCCAGCAGTTTCCCTCCGGGACTAGAAGAGACCCAGTACTTC. This translates into CASSFPPGLEETQYF. Full variable domain (remainder filled in from reference TRBV7-9 and TRBJ2-5): DTGVSQNPRHKITKRGQNVTFRCDPISEHNRLYWYRQTLGQGPEFLTYFQNEAQLEKSRLLSDRFSAERPKGSFSTLEIQRTEQGDSAMYLCASSFPPGLEETQYFGPGTRLLVL.